One and the same sample provided the 18 T cell receptor beta chains below, sequenced in a study of T cell repertoires in cytomegalovirus infection. TCRdb reprocessed the reads via MiXCR and lists one record per CDR3 protein. The table records about 920,000 distinct CDR3 sequences, roughly a third of them present only once. Their cognate antigens are unknown. The material was cultured CD8+ T cells from PBMCs, obtained from culture after CMV antigen stimulation. The receptors shown here come from a human donor in good health (CMV status not recorded). Some clones in this sample may be carry-over from other donors' samples.

This clonotype came up many times. The V call is TRBV7-8, the J call TRBJ2-2; possibly TRBD2 for D (6 bases). The CDR3 totals 16 residues. Trimming took 6 bases from V and 4 from J, leaving 18 bases between them. CDR1 and CDR2 (germline): SGHVS, FQNEAQ. CDR3 residues: CASRTRRDGTTGELFF. In DNA form, the CDR3 reads TGTGCCAGCAGAACTAGGAGGGATGGGACCACCGGGGAGCTGTTTTTT.

V is TRBV27 and J is TRBJ2-1; perhaps D is TRBD1 or TRBD2 (6 bases each). Trimming took 5 bases from V and 7 from J, leaving 15 bases between them. Looked up from germline, CDR1 is MNHEY and CDR2 is SMNVEV (reference sequence). CDR3 length: 14 residues. DNA of the CDR3: TGTGCCAGCAGTCAAAGGGGGGCGAGTAATGAGCAGTTCTTC. Translating gives CASSQRGASNEQFF.

This chain connects TRBV5-1 to TRBJ2-1, with 8 bases identical to TRBD1. The trim removed 0 bases at V and 3 bases at J, leaving 2 bases unmatched. Germline V gives CDR1 SGHRS, CDR2 YFSETQ. This CDR3 contains 15 residues. CDR3 in amino acids: CASSLEQGGYNEQFF. CDR3 sequence (DNA): TGCGCCAGCAGCTTGGAACAGGGGGGCTACAATGAGCAGTTCTTC.

This clonotype was recorded a few times. The rearrangement links TRBV12-3 or TRBV12-4 to TRBJ2-1; possibly TRBD2 for D (5 bases). This CDR3 contains 12 residues. The ends were cut back, 5 bases at V and 9 bases at J, with 11 bases in the middle. CDR3 sequence: CASSGIRGEQFF. CDR3 DNA sequence: TGTGCCAGCAGTGGGATACGGGGTGAGCAGTTCTTC.

This sequence joins TRBV12-3 or TRBV12-4 and TRBJ2-5, with 9 bases aligning to TRBD1. J lost 5 bases, V lost 6 bases, and 7 bases had no gene match. The length of the CDR3 is 14 residues. The CDR3 coding sequence is TGTGCCAGCAGGGGGACAGGGACGTTTGAGACCCAGTACTTC. It translates to CASRGTGTFETQYF.

This clonotype was counted ten times or more. The gene calls are TRBV27 and TRBJ2-3; 11 bases agree with TRBD2. Germline-derived CDR1 and CDR2 are MNHEY and SMNVEV (reference sequence). This CDR3 has 20 amino acids. V trimming: 7 bases; J trimming: 2 bases; junction bases outside the gene matches: 20. CDR3 residues: CASIGKGLAGGLRNTDTQYF. The CDR3 coding sequence is TGTGCCAGCATTGGCAAAGGGCTAGCGGGGGGCCTCAGAAACACAGATACGCAGTATTTT.

The rearrangement uses TRBV7-9 and TRBJ1-5, with D unresolved. Germline CDR1 reads SEHNR; CDR2 reads FQNEAQ (reference sequence). The CDR3 totals 13 residues. Trimming removed 5 bases from V and 6 bases from J, with 11 bases in between. The DNA of the CDR3 is TGTGCCAGCAGCCCATTTAAGAGTCAGCCCCAGCATTTT. It codes for CASSPFKSQPQHF. The complete variable domain, with remaining parts taken from reference TRBV7-9 and TRBJ1-5, reads DTGVSQNPRHKITKRGQNVTFRCDPISEHNRLYWYRQTLGQGPEFLTYFQNEAQLEKSRLLSDRFSAERPKGSFSTLEIQRTEQGDSAMYLCASSPFKSQPQHFGDGTRLSIL.

This clonotype was counted between two and nine times. The CDR3 spells CASIEFTGTEAFF. The CDR3 DNA reads as TGTGCCAGTATTGAGTTCACGGGGACTGAAGCTTTCTTT. V is TRBV19 and J is TRBJ1-1; D not certain. CDR1 and CDR2 from the germline V gene are LNHDA and SQIVND (reference sequence). The CDR3 length is 13 residues. Trimming removed 7 bases from V and 5 bases from J, with 14 bases in between. The full variable domain, its missing parts supplied by reference TRBV19 and TRBJ1-1, is DGGITQSPKYLFRKEGQNVTLSCEQNLNHDAMYWYRQDPGQGLRLIYYSQIVNDFQKGDIAEGYSVSREKKESFPLTVTSAQKNPTAFYLCASIEFTGTEAFFGQGTRLTVV.

This clonotype has just a few counts. The V and J genes are TRBV5-1 and TRBJ1-3; 8 bases align to TRBD1. Germline V CDR1 and CDR2: SGHRS, YFSETQ. The J segment lost 4 bases and the V segment lost 3 bases, leaving 6 bases of the junction unmatched. The CDR3 is 15 amino acids. The DNA of the CDR3 is TGCGCCAGCAGCTCAACGGACAGGGCGGGAAACACCATATATTTT. Encoded protein: CASSSTDRAGNTIYF.

This chain connects TRBV14 to TRBJ1-2; D remains ambiguous. Trimming stripped 3 bases from V and 4 bases from J, with 9 bases between. The CDR3 extends over 13 amino acids. Germline V gives CDR1 SGHDN, CDR2 FVKESK. The DNA of the CDR3 is TGTGCCAGCAGCCATGGCGGCACCTATGGCTACACCTTC. Translation gives CASSHGGTYGYTF.

This clonotype showed up just a few times. This rearrangement joins TRBV7-9 to TRBJ1-2, with TRBD1 matching over 9 bases. The CDR3 consists of 16 residues. Germline trimming cut 5 bases from V and 6 bases from J; bases unmatched to any gene: 13. Per the germline V gene, CDR1 is SEHNR and CDR2 is FQNEAQ (reference sequence). DNA of the CDR3: TGTGCCAGCAGCCCGTACCCGGGACAGGGCATCCATGGCTACACCTTC. Protein: CASSPYPGQGIHGYTF.

The rearrangement links TRBV19 to TRBJ2-7; a weak D match, TRBD2 (6 bases). The CDR3 is 13 residues long. Germline values: CDR1 LNHDA, CDR2 SQIVND (reference sequence). The V gene lost 4 bases and the J gene lost 5 bases, with 12 bases spanning the gap. The CDR3 is CASSKIGRNEQYF. The CDR3 DNA sequence: TGTGCCAGTAGTAAGATAGGGAGGAACGAGCAGTACTTC.

This clonotype has just a few counts. The J gene is TRBJ2-1, the V gene TRBV7-9, with 7 bases identical to TRBD1. The junction had 3 bases not matched to a gene; V was cut back by 4 bases and J by 3 bases. Germline V lookup: CDR1 SEHNR, CDR2 FQNEAQ (reference sequence). CDR3 size: 14 residues. The CDR3 DNA sequence: TGTGCCAGCAGCTCAGACAGGGACTACAATGAGCAGTTCTTC. This codes for CASSSDRDYNEQFF.

CDR3 amino acids: CASSPPDRAKDTQYF. CDR3 coding DNA: TGTGCCAGCAGTCCGCCCGACAGGGCCAAAGATACGCAGTATTTT. This rearrangement joins TRBV7-9 to TRBJ2-3; TRBD1 aligns across 7 bases. There are 15 residues in the CDR3. Trimming took 6 bases from V and 5 from J; bases not matched to a gene: 11. CDR1 is SEHNR and CDR2 is FQNEAQ in the germline V gene (reference sequence).

The DNA for the CDR3 is TGCAGTGCTTTTTGGGGACAGGGGAACTACGAGCAGTACTTC. It codes for CSAFWGQGNYEQYF. This chain uses TRBV20-1 with TRBJ2-7, with TRBD1 matching over 10 bases. The CDR3 covers 14 residues. Germline lookup yields CDR1 DFQATT and CDR2 SNEGSKA (reference sequence). J lost 3 bases, V lost 5 bases, and 7 bases had no gene match.

The V and J genes are TRBV20-1 and TRBJ2-7, with D possibly being TRBD1 or TRBD2 (5 bases each). V was cut by 0 bases and J by 6 bases, with 15 bases left in between. The CDR3 runs to 14 residues. Germline V gene data show CDR1 as DFQATT and CDR2 as SNEGSKA (reference sequence). The chain's CDR3 is CSARDLDRGGEQYF. The CDR3 DNA reads TGCAGTGCTAGAGACCTCGACCGTGGGGGCGAGCAGTACTTC.

This clonotype appeared many times. The V and J genes are TRBV7-9 and TRBJ2-7, with D possibly TRBD1 on 6 matching bases. The V gene lost 3 bases and the J gene lost 4 bases, with 13 bases spanning the gap. Germline CDR1 reads SEHNR; CDR2 reads FQNEAQ (reference sequence). CDR3 length equals 14 residues. The CDR3 coding sequence is TGTGCCAGCAGCTTGCCCGACAGGCCATACGAGCAGTACTTC. It specifies CASSLPDRPYEQYF.

CDR3 region: CASSYDPTRAYEQYF. The CDR3 DNA reads TGTGCCAGCAGTTACGATCCTACCCGGGCCTACGAGCAGTACTTC. The chain recombines TRBV6-5 with TRBJ2-7, with no clear D. Germline values: CDR1 MNHEY, CDR2 SVGAGI. V was shortened by 2 bases and J by 2 bases, with 13 bases between the two germline ends. The CDR3 sequence is 15 residues long.